This TCR beta chain was obtained from a study of low-dose radiotherapy and immunotherapy resistance in tumors. Study at large: Members of Cohort 2 were treated with 1 Gy per fraction every two weeks; their total was 13 Gy over 26 weeks. Cyclophosphamide went in intravenously at 200 mg/m2 every two weeks, one day before radiation and immunotherapy. The patients were given nivolumab 240 mg every two weeks and ipilimumab 1 mg/kg every six weeks, through an intravenous route.

This clonotype was seen many times. The time point: before trial treatment. It was nivolumab, ipilimumab, aspirin, low-dose cyclophosphamide and low-dose radiotherapy that donors received. Gene-specific TRAV and TRBV primers were used for first-strand cDNA, covering alpha and beta chains. PCR amplification of the TCRs was performed with Phusion for 15 to 25 PCR cycles, and it relied on a constant-region primer together with a V-primer adapter. TCRdb passed the reads through MiXCR, listing each CDR3 protein once. Of 54,000 or so distinct CDR3 sequences in the sample, roughly 24% were seen once. This sample comprised PBMCs, obtained before treatment. This TCR derives from a male donor with prostate cancer.

In DNA form, the CDR3 reads TGTGCCAGCTCACCACTAGGGGGTCAGTACGAGCAGTACTTC. Translation: CASSPLGGQYEQYF. V usage is TRBV18 and J usage is TRBJ2-7, with a tentative D call TRBD1 (6 bases). V lost 1 base to trimming and J lost 4 bases, with 11 bases between them. CDR3 length equals 14 residues. Per germline, CDR1 KGHSH and CDR2 LQKENI.